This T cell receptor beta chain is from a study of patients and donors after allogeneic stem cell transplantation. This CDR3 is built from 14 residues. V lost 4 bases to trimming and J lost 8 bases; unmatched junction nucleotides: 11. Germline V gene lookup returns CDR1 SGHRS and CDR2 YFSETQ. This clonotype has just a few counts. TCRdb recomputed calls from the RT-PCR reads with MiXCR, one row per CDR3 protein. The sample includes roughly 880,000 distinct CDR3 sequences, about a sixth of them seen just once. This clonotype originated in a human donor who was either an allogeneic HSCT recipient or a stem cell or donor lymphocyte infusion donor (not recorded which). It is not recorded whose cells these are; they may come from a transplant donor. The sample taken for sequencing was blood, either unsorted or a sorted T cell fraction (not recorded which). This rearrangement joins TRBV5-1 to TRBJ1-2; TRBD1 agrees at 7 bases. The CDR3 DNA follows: TGCGCCAGCAGCCCCGAGGGGGCCCTCGAGGGCTACACCTTC. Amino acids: CASSPEGALEGYTF.